What follows are 8 T cell receptor beta chains derived from one specimen sequenced in a study of regulatory T cells in long-lasting Graves disease. To make TCR beta libraries, researchers used iRepertoire HTBI primers and Arm-PCR of CDR3 regions. TCRdb re-derived calls from the multiplex PCR reads in MiXCR, one entry per CDR3 protein. Here the sample spans around 250,000 distinct CDR3 sequences, just over 20% being singletons. Time point specified: newly diagnosed GD, antithyroid drugs for less than 3 months. The authors made the TCR library using RNA they extracted from PBMCs. The sequences come from peripheral blood mononuclear cells (PBMCs), collected at new diagnosis, from a patient treated with antithyroid drugs. The receptors here all came from a female donor with Graves disease.

This clonotype was picked up many times. The CDR3 DNA sequence: TGTGCCAGCAGTCCCCTTGGGGGGAGGGGCACAGATACGCAGTATTTT. The encoded protein is CASSPLGGRGTDTQYF. The rearrangement joins TRBV27 to TRBJ2-3; 7 nucleotides align to TRBD2. J was trimmed by 1 base and V by 5 bases; bases with no gene match: 9. Germline CDR1 is MNHEY and CDR2 is SMNVEV (reference sequence). This CDR3 comprises 16 residues.

This clonotype occurred once. This likely came from a read error, as a far larger clone is one base away. J is TRBJ2-7 and V is TRBV11-2; 7 bases line up with TRBD2. The CDR3 is 15 amino acids. Germline lookup yields CDR1 SGHAT and CDR2 FQNNGV. V dropped 5 bases and J dropped 3; count of bases not matched to a gene: 10. Written as DNA, the CDR3 is TGTGCCAGCAGCCGGGGTGGCGGGGGTATCTACGAGCAGTACTTC. Encoded protein: CASSRGGGGIYEQYF.

This clonotype has at least ten counts. V and J are TRBV18 and TRBJ2-1, with 7 nucleotides matching TRBD2. CDR1 is KGHSH and CDR2 is LQKENI in the germline V gene. CDR3 size: 17 residues. V trimming: 2 bases; J trimming: 9 bases; junction bases outside the gene matches: 16. The CDR3 coding sequence is TGTGCCAGCTCACCATATCAGCGGGACTATGGGTGGGGTGAGCAGTTCTTC. Translating gives CASSPYQRDYGWGEQFF.

Regarding this clonotype: Germline is not matched at one junction end, which may reflect a read error. The gene calls are TRBV12-3 or TRBV12-4 and TRBJ2-3; weak D call: TRBD1 (5 bases). This CDR3 has 12 residues. The CDR3 region has the DNA TGTGCCAGCAGTTTGGCCAGGGATACGCCGTATTTT. The encoded protein is CASSLARDTPYF.

The rearrangement links TRBV12-5 to TRBJ2-1, with D tentatively TRBD1 or TRBD2 (5 bases each). CDR1 and CDR2 (germline): LGHNT, FRNRAP. Trimming shortened V by 4 bases and J by 12 bases, and 10 bases separated the two germline ends. CDR3 size: 11 residues. The CDR3 nucleotides read TGTGCTAGTGGTTCGGGGCAGTGGCAGTTCTTC. Translation: CASGSGQWQFF.

V and J are TRBV24-1 and TRBJ2-5; perhaps D is TRBD1 or TRBD2 (5 bases each). V gave up 4 bases and J gave up 2 bases, with 7 bases separating them. Looked up from germline, CDR1 is KGHDR and CDR2 is SFDVKD. CDR3 length: 13 amino acids. CDR3 DNA: TGTGCCACCAGTGAGAGGGGTCAAGAGACCCAGTACTTC. Amino acid sequence: CATSERGQETQYF.

At least ten counts were recorded for this clonotype. CDR3 region: CATSESGTGAYEQYF. Here the CDR3 DNA reads TGTGCCACCAGTGAATCCGGGACAGGGGCCTACGAGCAGTACTTC. The chain has TRBV24-1 and TRBJ2-7; 10 nucleotides line up with TRBD1. This CDR3 contains 15 residues. Germline V gives CDR1 KGHDR, CDR2 SFDVKD. Germline trimming cut 4 bases from V and 2 bases from J; bases unmatched to any gene: 4.

There are many counts of this clonotype. The CDR3 DNA is TGCAGTGCTAGCGCCGGGCAGGGGTCCAATGAGCAGTTCTTC. This translates into CSASAGQGSNEQFF. This chain joins TRBV20-1 and TRBJ2-1; TRBD1 is a possible D gene (6 bases). V lost 3 bases and J 6 bases, leaving 15 bases between the germline ends. CDR3 length: 14 amino acids. CDR1 is DFQATT, CDR2 SNEGSKA, per germline (reference sequence).